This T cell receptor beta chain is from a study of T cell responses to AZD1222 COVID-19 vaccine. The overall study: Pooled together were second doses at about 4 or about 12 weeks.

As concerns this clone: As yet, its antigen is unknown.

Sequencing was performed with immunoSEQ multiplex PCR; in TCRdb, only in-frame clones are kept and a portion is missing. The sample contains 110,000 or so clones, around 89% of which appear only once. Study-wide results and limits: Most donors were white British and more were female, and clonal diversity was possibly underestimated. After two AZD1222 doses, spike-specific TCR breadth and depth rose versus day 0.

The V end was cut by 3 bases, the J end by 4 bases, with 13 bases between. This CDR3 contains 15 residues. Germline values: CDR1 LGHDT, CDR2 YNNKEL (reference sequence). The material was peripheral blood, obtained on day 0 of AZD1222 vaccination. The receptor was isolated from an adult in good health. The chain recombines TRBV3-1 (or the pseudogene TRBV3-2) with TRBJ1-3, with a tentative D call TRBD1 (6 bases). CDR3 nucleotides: TGTGCCAGCAGCCACGGCAGGGGTTACGGAAACACCATATATTTT. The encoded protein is CASSHGRGYGNTIYF.